A selection of T cell receptor beta chains follows, all from one sample in a study of blood T cell repertoires in COVID-19. Sequenced by immunoSEQ multiplex PCR; TCRdb stores in-frame clones only, minus some. The sample records around 290,000 clones, 75% to 90% being singletons. The sequenced material came from PBMCs or T cells enriched from blood (not recorded which). The origin of the receptors is a woman aged 40 to 50 who had recovered from COVID-19. CDR3s include the opening cysteine and the closing phenylalanine or tryptophan. D genes are given only for firm matches. Part of the rows lack a size; the others show once, few, many or a class for expanded clones.

d_gene: -
j_gene: TRBJ1-1
abundance: -
v_gene: TRBV6-1
CDR3nt: TGTGCCAGCAGTGTACAGGACCTTAGGGGGAACACTGAAGCTTTCTTT
CDR3aa: CASSVQDLRGNTEAFF

d_gene: -
j_gene: TRBJ2-7
abundance: -
v_gene: TRBV7-2
CDR3nt: TGTGCCAGCAGCCTAATGGATTTGAGCGTAAACCCCTACGAGCAGTACTTC
CDR3aa: CASSLMDLSVNPYEQYF

d_gene: TRBD2
j_gene: TRBJ2-1
abundance: -
v_gene: TRBV4-1
CDR3nt: TGCGCCAGCAGCCACAAAAATAGCGGGGGAAGCTCCTACAATGAGCAGTTCTTC
CDR3aa: CASSHKNSGGSSYNEQFF

d_gene: -
j_gene: TRBJ1-5
abundance: -
v_gene: TRBV19
CDR3nt: TGTGCCAGTACCCTAGGGGGTCGCGATCAGCCCCAGCATTTT
CDR3aa: CASTLGGRDQPQHF

d_gene: -
j_gene: TRBJ2-1
abundance: -
v_gene: TRBV24-1
CDR3nt: TGTGCCACCAGTGGGGGGGCGGGAGTTCTTGATGAGCAGTTCTTC
CDR3aa: CATSGGAGVLDEQFF

d_gene: TRBD1
j_gene: TRBJ1-2
abundance: -
v_gene: TRBV28
CDR3nt: TGTGCCAGCAGTTTGTCAGGGGGTGCCTATGGCTACACCTTC
CDR3aa: CASSLSGGAYGYTF

d_gene: -
j_gene: TRBJ1-2
abundance: -
v_gene: TRBV10-1
CDR3nt: TGCGCCAGCAGTGAGTCGAGGACAGCGAGCTATGGCTACACCTTC
CDR3aa: CASSESRTASYGYTF

d_gene: -
j_gene: TRBJ2-5
abundance: -
v_gene: TRBV4-1
CDR3nt: TGCGCCAGCAGGGTCGGTCCGGACAGATTCCAAGAGACCCAGTACTTC
CDR3aa: CASRVGPDRFQETQYF

d_gene: -
j_gene: TRBJ1-3
abundance: -
v_gene: TRBV7-8
CDR3nt: TGTGCCAGCAGCCCCAGGGTCCTGGACGGAAACACCATATATTTT
CDR3aa: CASSPRVLDGNTIYF

d_gene: -
j_gene: TRBJ2-5
abundance: -
v_gene: TRBV5-5
CDR3nt: TGTGCCAGCAGCTTGGTTCAGGGATCGGTCCAAGAGACCCAGTACTTC
CDR3aa: CASSLVQGSVQETQYF

d_gene: TRBD2
j_gene: TRBJ2-4
abundance: -
v_gene: TRBV2
CDR3nt: TGTGCCAGCAGCTGGAGCGGGGGAGGGGACATTCAGTACTTC
CDR3aa: CASSWSGGGDIQYF

d_gene: -
j_gene: TRBJ1-4
abundance: -
v_gene: TRBV11-2
CDR3nt: TGTGCCAGCAGCGCCGGCGGGGGCTGGGGTGAAAAACTGTTTTTT
CDR3aa: CASSAGGGWGEKLFF

d_gene: TRBD1
j_gene: TRBJ1-4
abundance: -
v_gene: TRBV3-1/TRBV3-2
CDR3nt: TGTGCCAGCAGCCAAGGTAACAGGGGATGGATGTTTTTT
CDR3aa: CASSQGNRGWMFF

d_gene: -
j_gene: TRBJ1-3
abundance: -
v_gene: TRBV7-9
CDR3nt: TGTGCCAGCAGCCAAACAGCCTCTGGAAACACCATATATTTT
CDR3aa: CASSQTASGNTIYF

d_gene: -
j_gene: TRBJ1-1
abundance: -
v_gene: TRBV7-9
CDR3nt: TGTGCCAGCAGCTTAACGGCTAAGACAGCGGCTTTCTTT
CDR3aa: CASSLTAKTAAFF

d_gene: -
j_gene: TRBJ1-1
abundance: -
v_gene: TRBV18
CDR3nt: TGTGCCAGCTCAGCCGACAGGTACACTGAAGCTTTCTTT
CDR3aa: CASSADRYTEAFF

d_gene: TRBD2
j_gene: TRBJ2-3
abundance: -
v_gene: TRBV3-1/TRBV3-2
CDR3nt: TGTGCCAGCAGCCCCTCCGGGCGGGGGGGCATAGATACGCAGTATTTT
CDR3aa: CASSPSGRGGIDTQYF

d_gene: -
j_gene: TRBJ1-2
abundance: once
v_gene: TRBV4-1
CDR3nt: TGCGCCAGCAGCCAAGGCCAGGGGACTAACTATGGCTACACCTTC
CDR3aa: CASSQGQGTNYGYTF

d_gene: -
j_gene: TRBJ2-5
abundance: -
v_gene: TRBV7-9
CDR3nt: TGTGCCAGCAGCTCCTACCGGGACTTATCAGAGACCCAGTACTTC
CDR3aa: CASSSYRDLSETQYF

d_gene: TRBD1
j_gene: TRBJ1-1
abundance: -
v_gene: TRBV19
CDR3nt: TGTGCCAGCAAACCCGGGACAGACACTGAAGCTTTCTTT
CDR3aa: CASKPGTDTEAFF

d_gene: -
j_gene: TRBJ2-2
abundance: -
v_gene: TRBV7-2
CDR3nt: TGTGCCAGCAGCTTAGTGACGGGTATGAACACCGGGGAGCTGTTTTTT
CDR3aa: CASSLVTGMNTGELFF

d_gene: TRBD1
j_gene: TRBJ1-3
abundance: few
v_gene: TRBV9
CDR3nt: TGTGCCAGCAGCGTAGATGGGGACAGCTGGGTAGACACCATATATTTT
CDR3aa: CASSVDGDSWVDTIYF

d_gene: -
j_gene: TRBJ1-1
abundance: -
v_gene: TRBV3-1/TRBV3-2
CDR3nt: TGTGCCAGCAGCCAAAAAGACTCGGTTTCTGAAGCTTTCTTT
CDR3aa: CASSQKDSVSEAFF

d_gene: -
j_gene: TRBJ2-2
abundance: -
v_gene: TRBV7-3
CDR3nt: TGTGCCAGCAGCTCGGACTCGAACACCGGGGAGCTGTTTTTT
CDR3aa: CASSSDSNTGELFF

d_gene: TRBD1
j_gene: TRBJ1-1
abundance: once
v_gene: TRBV5-1
CDR3nt: TGCGCCAGCAGCTCGGGACAGCTGATGAACACTGAAGCTTTCTTT
CDR3aa: CASSSGQLMNTEAFF

d_gene: -
j_gene: TRBJ1-5
abundance: -
v_gene: TRBV15
CDR3nt: TGTGCCACCAGCAGAGAAGCCACAGGGTACCCAAGCAATCAGCCCCAGCATTTT
CDR3aa: CATSREATGYPSNQPQHF

d_gene: -
j_gene: TRBJ1-2
abundance: -
v_gene: TRBV13
CDR3nt: TGTGCCAGCAGCTTTGGGGGGAACTATGGCTACACCTTC
CDR3aa: CASSFGGNYGYTF

d_gene: -
j_gene: TRBJ1-3
abundance: once
v_gene: TRBV9
CDR3nt: TGTGCCAGCAGCGTAGGAGGGGGAACTGGAAACACCATATATTTT
CDR3aa: CASSVGGGTGNTIYF